One and the same sample provided the 27 T cell receptor beta chains below, sequenced in a study of regulatory T cells in long-lasting Graves disease. As for time point: newly diagnosed GD, antithyroid drugs for less than 3 months. There was RNA extracted from PBMCs, and the TCR library was made from it. Sequencing libraries for TCR beta were prepared with iRepertoire HTBI primers and Arm-PCR of CDR3 regions. Using its own MiXCR run on the multiplex PCR reads, TCRdb lists one record per CDR3 protein. The top ten clones hold roughly 17% of a sample with about 470,000 distinct CDR3 sequences, more than 13% of them seen once. The data were also submitted as part of a second study, on T cells in Graves' hyperthyroidism and ophthalmopathy.

This material consisted of peripheral blood mononuclear cells (PBMCs), taken at new diagnosis, from a patient treated with antithyroid drugs. These receptors all stem from a woman under 40 with Graves disease.

The rearrangement uses TRBV19 and TRBJ1-2, with D tentatively TRBD1 (6 bases). V lost 1 base and J lost 4, with 13 bases in between. This CDR3 is 15 amino acids long. Germline V CDR1 and CDR2: LNHDA, SQIVND (reference sequence). CDR3 sequence reads: CASSIGGNRAYGYTF. As DNA, the CDR3 is TGTGCCAGTAGTATAGGGGGGAACAGGGCCTATGGCTACACCTTC.

This clonotype was observed many times. This chain joins TRBV7-2 and TRBJ2-4; TRBD2 is a possible D gene (6 bases). The germline V and J ends were trimmed by 2 bases and 1 base, with 15 bases remaining between them. Germline V gene data show CDR1 as SGHTA and CDR2 as FQGNSA. The CDR3 consists of 17 residues. CDR3 in amino acids: CASSLYSGRGAKNIQYF. The CDR3 DNA reads as TGTGCCAGCAGCTTATATAGCGGTCGAGGGGCCAAAAACATTCAGTACTTC.

This clonotype has ten or more counts. The V call is TRBV12-3 or TRBV12-4, the J call TRBJ1-2, with D perhaps matching TRBD1 (5 bases). V was trimmed by 8 bases and J by 7 bases, leaving 14 bases between them. The CDR3 covers 12 residues. The CDR3 sequence: CASSPGISGYTF. Here the CDR3 DNA reads TGTGCCAGCTCCCCAGGGATAAGTGGCTACACCTTC.

Only a few counts were recorded for this clonotype. This CDR3 reads CSARAPDRGWHEQYF. For the CDR3, the DNA is TGCAGTGCTAGAGCCCCGGACAGGGGGTGGCACGAGCAGTACTTC. The J gene is TRBJ2-7, the V gene TRBV20-1; 10 positions match TRBD1. Germline assignment: CDR1 DFQATT and CDR2 SNEGSKA (reference sequence). Germline trimming cut 1 base from V and 5 bases from J; bases unmatched to any gene: 8. The CDR3 spans 15 residues.

The V call is TRBV27, the J call TRBJ1-6; 8 nucleotides line up with TRBD1. CDR1 is MNHEY and CDR2 is SMNVEV in the germline V gene (reference sequence). The CDR3 has 16 residues. J was trimmed by 0 bases and V by 6 bases; bases with no gene match: 4. In nucleotides, the CDR3 is TGTGCCAGCAGGCACGGACAGGGCTCCTATAATTCACCCCTCCACTTT. Encoded protein: CASRHGQGSYNSPLHF.

This clonotype showed up many times. The DNA for the CDR3 is TGTGCCAGCAGTTACTCTACCGGCGAGCAGTACTTC. Translation: CASSYSTGEQYF. The chain carries TRBV6-5 and TRBJ2-7, with no clear D. Germline V CDR1 and CDR2: MNHEY, SVGAGI. Trimming stripped 0 bases from V and 6 bases from J, with 6 bases between. The CDR3 extends over 12 amino acids.

The chain carries TRBV7-8 and TRBJ1-3; D ambiguous. The CDR3 is made up of 15 amino acids. CDR1 is SGHVS and CDR2 is FQNEAQ in the germline V gene. V was clipped by 5 bases and J by 0 bases, with 11 bases between them. The CDR3 region has the DNA TGTGCCAGCAGCGCACGCCGGTTCTCTGGAAACACCATATATTTT. Protein: CASSARRFSGNTIYF. Supplemented by reference TRBV7-8 and TRBJ1-3, the full variable domain reads GAGVSQSPRYKVAKRGQDVALRCDPISGHVSLFWYQQALGQGPEFLTYFQNEAQLDKSGLPSDRFFAERPEGSVSTLKIQRTQQEDSAVYLCASSARRFSGNTIYFGEGSWLTVV.

The chain combines TRBV7-9 with TRBJ1-2; tentative D call: TRBD1 (5 bases). V gave up 6 bases and J gave up 8 bases, with 22 bases separating them. CDR3 length: 15 residues. Per germline, CDR1 SEHNR and CDR2 FQNEAQ (reference sequence). The CDR3 sequence is CASRPPGPGVGGYTF. DNA of the CDR3: TGTGCCAGCAGACCCCCGGGACCCGGGGTCGGGGGCTACACCTTC.

V gene TRBV4-2 combines with J gene TRBJ1-3; 10 bases map to TRBD1. The CDR3 has 17 amino acids. CDR1 LGHNA and CDR2 YNFKEQ come from the germline V gene. V lost 5 bases and J lost 3; bases outside the gene matches: 10. The CDR3 region has the DNA TGTGCCAGCAGCAGCACCGGGACAGGGGAGGTTGGAAACACCATATATTTT. It codes for CASSSTGTGEVGNTIYF.

This clonotype occurred a few times. This chain joins TRBV24-1 and TRBJ1-1; 7 nucleotides line up with TRBD1. J lost 4 bases, V lost 9 bases, and 10 bases had no gene match. This CDR3 contains 14 residues. Germline CDR1 is KGHDR and CDR2 is SFDVKD. DNA for the CDR3: TGTGCCACCCAGGGCGCAACAGGGGTCACTGAAGCTTTCTTT. The encoded protein is CATQGATGVTEAFF.

Ten or more counts support this clonotype. V gene TRBV18 combines with J gene TRBJ2-7; perhaps D is TRBD1 or TRBD2 (6 bases each). With 2 bases removed from V and 5 bases from J, the gap between germline ends came to 13 bases. Per germline, CDR1 KGHSH and CDR2 LQKENI. This CDR3 contains 14 residues. In DNA, the CDR3 is TGTGCCAGCTCACCATCGTGGGGGGCGGACGAGCAGTACTTC. Its translation: CASSPSWGADEQYF.

This clonotype was seen repeatedly, ten times or more. The chain couples TRBV6-5 to TRBJ2-5; TRBD1 agrees at 9 bases. CDR3 length: 14 residues. The germline V gene encodes CDR1 MNHEY and CDR2 SVGAGI. Trimming at V came to 4 bases and at J to 3 bases, leaving 3 bases not matched to a gene. The CDR3 DNA reads TGTGCCAGCAGTTTCGGGACAGGGAAAGAGACCCAGTACTTC. The encoded protein is CASSFGTGKETQYF.

This chain joins TRBV10-3 and TRBJ2-1; no definite D call. Germline CDR1 reads ENHRY; CDR2 reads SYGVKD. Between the trimmed V and J ends, which lost 6 bases and 9 bases, there was a span of 12 bases. This CDR3 contains 12 residues. Written as DNA, the CDR3 is TGTGCCATCAGCCGAGAGCCGGGTGAGCAGTTCTTC. It codes for CAISREPGEQFF.

This clonotype was detected a few times. This may be a read error: a much more frequent sequence differs by one nucleotide. The V call is TRBV2, the J call TRBJ2-1; 7 nucleotides line up with TRBD1. Germline CDR1 and CDR2: SNHLY and FYNNEI. V shed 5 bases, J shed 10 bases, and the junction held 11 bases outside the gene matches. This CDR3 spans 14 amino acids. The CDR3 loop is CASSSTGAPYEQFF. The CDR3 DNA is TGTGCCAGCAGTTCTACAGGGGCACCCTACGAGCAGTTCTTC.

This clonotype came up a few times. A much more abundant neighbour one base away suggests this may be a read error. The genes are TRBV7-2 and TRBJ2-3; 9 positions agree with TRBD2. CDR1 and CDR2 (germline): SGHTA, FQGNSA. The CDR3 spans 15 residues. CDR3 DNA sequence: TGTGCCAGCAGCAGAGCGGGAGGAGGAGTAGATTCGCAGTATTTT. Protein sequence: CASSRAGGGVDSQYF.

A few counts support this clonotype. V usage is TRBV18 and J usage is TRBJ2-3; 11 bases are a match to TRBD2. The V gene end was trimmed by 8 bases and the J gene end by 5 bases; junction bases not matched to a gene: 15. CDR1 and CDR2 (germline): KGHSH, LQKENI. The CDR3 consists of 17 residues. CDR3: CASRTSGPRTPRDTQYF. The CDR3 nucleotides are TGTGCCAGCAGGACTAGCGGGCCCCGGACGCCGCGAGATACGCAGTATTTT.

The CDR3 region is CASSQRTSSHNEQFF. In DNA form, the CDR3 reads TGTGCCAGCAGTCAACGGACATCATCCCACAATGAGCAGTTCTTC. The chain has TRBV6-2 or TRBV6-3 and TRBJ2-1; a weak D match, TRBD1 (5 bases). Per the germline V gene, CDR1 is MNHEY and CDR2 is SVGEGT. V was shortened by 5 bases and J by 5 bases, with 16 bases between the two germline ends. CDR3 size: 15 residues.

The sample holds many counts of this clonotype. The J gene is TRBJ2-2, the V gene TRBV12-3 or TRBV12-4, with TRBD2 matching 14 bases. The CDR3 runs 18 residues. The junction had 13 bases not matched to a gene; V was cut back by 6 bases and J by 7 bases. The CDR3 region is CASSRLAGGPPQVGELFF. The CDR3 nucleotides read TGTGCCAGCAGCCGACTAGCGGGAGGGCCTCCGCAAGTCGGGGAGCTGTTTTTT.

This clonotype was detected many times. The V and J genes are TRBV11-2 and TRBJ2-5, with 7 bases fitting TRBD1. The CDR3 runs 13 residues. CDR1 and CDR2 (germline): SGHAT, FQNNGV. Unmatched junction bases numbered 3, after V lost 4 bases and J lost 4 bases. The CDR3 loop is CASSSYRGETQYF. CDR3 DNA sequence: TGTGCCAGCAGCTCTTACAGGGGAGAGACCCAGTACTTC.

The chain combines TRBV11-2 with TRBJ2-2, with 9 positions matching TRBD2. V was pared by 2 bases and J by 5 bases, with 6 bases of the junction left unmatched. The CDR3 runs 16 residues. CDR1 is SGHAT, CDR2 FQNNGV, per germline. The CDR3 DNA is TGTGCCAGCAGCTTAACTAGCGGGTCATTAACCGGGGAGCTGTTTTTT. It specifies CASSLTSGSLTGELFF.

This clonotype has a count of ten or more. The chain couples TRBV7-2 to TRBJ1-1, with D possibly matching TRBD1 (6 bases). Germline-derived CDR1 and CDR2 are SGHTA and FQGNSA. Trimming shortened V by 2 bases and J by 3 bases, and 13 bases separated the two germline ends. CDR3 length: 15 residues. The DNA of the CDR3 is TGTGCCAGCAGCTTAATCCGGGACACACACACTGAAGCTTTCTTT. Encoded protein: CASSLIRDTHTEAFF.

Concerning this clonotype: A much larger clone sits a single nucleotide away, making a read error possible. The chain joins TRBV7-2 to TRBJ2-4; possibly TRBD2 for D (6 bases). Trimming pared 1 base from V and 11 bases from J, leaving 15 bases between. This CDR3 is 14 amino acids long. CDR1 is SGHTA and CDR2 is FQGNSA in the germline V gene. CDR3 in amino acids: CASSLGLDVDVQYF. DNA for the CDR3: TGTGCCAGCAGCTTAGGACTAGATGTGGACGTTCAGTACTTC. Filled out from reference TRBV7-2 and TRBJ2-4, the complete variable domain reads GAGVSQSPSNKVTEKGKDVELRCDPISGHTALYWYRQSLGQGLEFLIYFQGNSAPDKSGLPSDRFSAERTGGSVSTLTIQRTQQEDSAVYLCASSLGLDVDVQYFGAGTRLSVL.

This clonotype appeared many times. The V gene is TRBV28, the J gene TRBJ2-7; 10 nucleotides agree with TRBD1. The length of the CDR3 is 15 residues. After removal of 4 bases from V and 6 bases from J, the junction contained 9 bases not matched to a gene. Germline V CDR1 and CDR2: MDHEN, SYDVKM. The chain's CDR3 is CASSWRDRGPSEQYF. CDR3 DNA sequence: TGTGCCAGCAGTTGGAGGGACAGGGGTCCCTCCGAGCAGTACTTC.

This clonotype was detected ten times or more. The CDR3: CATSDWRGEKLFF. The DNA of the CDR3 is TGTGCCACCAGTGATTGGCGAGGTGAAAAACTGTTTTTT. V is TRBV24-1 and J is TRBJ1-4, with D unclear. Germline lookup yields CDR1 KGHDR and CDR2 SFDVKD. The CDR3 has 13 residues. V dropped 2 bases and J dropped 7 bases, with 7 bases sitting between them.

This clonotype was detected ten times or more. The chain couples TRBV20-1 to TRBJ2-1; 7 nucleotides align to TRBD1. The CDR3 runs 14 residues. Unmatched junction bases numbered 6, after V lost 5 bases and J lost 2 bases. The germline V gene has CDR1 DFQATT and CDR2 SNEGSKA (reference sequence). CDR3 amino acids: CSAPDRFAYNEQFF. In nucleotides, the CDR3 is TGCAGTGCTCCGGACAGGTTCGCCTACAATGAGCAGTTCTTC.

This clonotype was found many times. The chain is built from TRBV29-1 and TRBJ1-1; D is perhaps TRBD1 (6 bases). Germline CDR1 SQVTM, CDR2 ANQGSEA. The CDR3 is 14 amino acids. The V gene lost 6 bases and the J gene lost 5 bases, with 19 bases spanning the gap. This CDR3 reads CSVNRVQGGTEAFF. In DNA form, the CDR3 reads TGCAGCGTAAACCGGGTACAGGGAGGAACTGAAGCTTTCTTT.

The chain recombines TRBV24-1 with TRBJ2-2, with 11 positions matching TRBD2. The CDR3 contains 18 residues. Germline trimming cut 1 base from V and 3 bases from J; bases unmatched to any gene: 6. Germline V CDR1 and CDR2: KGHDR, SFDVKD. CDR3: CATSDFGGTSGYTGELFF. CDR3 bases: TGTGCCACCAGTGATTTCGGAGGGACTAGCGGATACACCGGGGAGCTGTTTTTT.